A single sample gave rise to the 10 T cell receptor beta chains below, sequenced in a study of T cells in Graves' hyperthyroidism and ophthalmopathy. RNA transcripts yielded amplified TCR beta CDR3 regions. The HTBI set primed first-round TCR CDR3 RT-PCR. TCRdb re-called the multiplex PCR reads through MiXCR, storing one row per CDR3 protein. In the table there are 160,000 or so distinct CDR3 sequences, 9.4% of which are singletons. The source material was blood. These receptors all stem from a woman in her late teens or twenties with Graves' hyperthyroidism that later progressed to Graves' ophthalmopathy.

The CDR3 protein is CASSLGDRDPNIQYF. In DNA form, the CDR3 reads TGCGCCAGCAGCTTAGGCGACCGGGACCCTAACATTCAGTACTTC. This sequence joins TRBV4-1 and TRBJ2-4; D possibly matches TRBD1 or TRBD2 (5 bases each). Germline V gives CDR1 MGHRA, CDR2 YSYEKL. The CDR3 extends over 15 amino acids. The V end lost 5 bases, the J end lost 7 bases, and 18 bases lay between the germline ends.

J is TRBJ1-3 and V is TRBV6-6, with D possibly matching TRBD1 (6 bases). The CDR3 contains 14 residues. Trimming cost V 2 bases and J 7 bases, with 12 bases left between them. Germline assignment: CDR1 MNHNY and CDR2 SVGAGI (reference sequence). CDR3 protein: CASSYEQGGNTIYF. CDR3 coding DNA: TGTGCCAGCAGTTACGAACAGGGTGGGAACACCATATATTTT.

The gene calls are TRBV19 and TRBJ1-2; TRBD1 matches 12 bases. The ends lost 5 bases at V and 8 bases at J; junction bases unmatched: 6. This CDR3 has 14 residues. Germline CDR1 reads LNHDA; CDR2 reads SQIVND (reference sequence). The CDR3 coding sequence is TGTGCCAGTAGTGGGGACAGGGGGCGCGGCGGCTACACCTTC. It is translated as CASSGDRGRGGYTF.

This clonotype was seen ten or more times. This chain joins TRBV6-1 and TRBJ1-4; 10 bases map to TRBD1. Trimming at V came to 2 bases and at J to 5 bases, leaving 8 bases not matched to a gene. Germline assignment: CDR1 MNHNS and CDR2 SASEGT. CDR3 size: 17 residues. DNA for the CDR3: TGTGCCAGCAGTGAAAGACTAATGGGACAGGGGAATGAAAAACTGTTTTTT. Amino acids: CASSERLMGQGNEKLFF.

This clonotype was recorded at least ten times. CDR3 DNA: TGTGCCAGCAGTAGCCACCGGGACAGGGCAGAGACCCAGTACTTC. Its protein product is CASSSHRDRAETQYF. The chain couples TRBV6-1 to TRBJ2-5; TRBD1 agrees at 9 bases. The V gene end was trimmed by 5 bases and the J gene end by 4 bases; junction bases not matched to a gene: 8. Germline-derived CDR1 and CDR2 are MNHNS and SASEGT. CDR3 length: 15 residues.

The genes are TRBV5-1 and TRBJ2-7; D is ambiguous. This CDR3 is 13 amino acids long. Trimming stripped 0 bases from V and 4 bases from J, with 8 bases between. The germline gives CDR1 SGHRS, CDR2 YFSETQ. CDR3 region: CASSLVSEYEQYF. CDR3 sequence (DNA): TGCGCCAGCAGCTTGGTCTCAGAATACGAGCAGTACTTC.

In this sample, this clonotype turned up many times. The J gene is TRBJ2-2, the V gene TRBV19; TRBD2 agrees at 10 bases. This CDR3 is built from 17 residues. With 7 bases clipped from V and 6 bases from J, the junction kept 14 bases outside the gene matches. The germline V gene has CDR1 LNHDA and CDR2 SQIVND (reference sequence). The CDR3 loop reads CASKPSGGYPSPGELFF. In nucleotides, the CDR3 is TGTGCCAGTAAACCTAGCGGGGGATACCCCAGTCCCGGGGAGCTGTTTTTT.

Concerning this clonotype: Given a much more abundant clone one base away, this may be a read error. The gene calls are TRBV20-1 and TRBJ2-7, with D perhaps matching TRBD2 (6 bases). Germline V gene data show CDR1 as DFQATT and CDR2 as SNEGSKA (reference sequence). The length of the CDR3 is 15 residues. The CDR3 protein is CSARDPGGNDYEQHF. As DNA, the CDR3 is TGCAGTGCTAGAGATCCAGGAGGGAACGACTACGAGCAGCACTTC.

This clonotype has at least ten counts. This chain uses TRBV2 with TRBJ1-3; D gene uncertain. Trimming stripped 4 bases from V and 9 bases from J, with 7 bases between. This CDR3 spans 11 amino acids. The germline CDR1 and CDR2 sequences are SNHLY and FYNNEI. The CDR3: CASSAETTIYF. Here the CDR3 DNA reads TGTGCCAGCAGTGCGGAGACCACCATATATTTT.

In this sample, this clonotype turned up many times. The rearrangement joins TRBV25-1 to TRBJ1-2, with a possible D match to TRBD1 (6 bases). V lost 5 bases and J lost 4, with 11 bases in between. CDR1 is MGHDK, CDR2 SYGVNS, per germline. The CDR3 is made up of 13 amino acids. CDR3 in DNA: TGTGCCAGCAGTCAGGGGCCGTCCTATGGCTACACCTTC. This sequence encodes CASSQGPSYGYTF.